Following are 11 T cell receptor beta chains from one sample sequenced in a study of cytomegalovirus exposure and HLA in healthy donors. PCR amplification relied on 60 Vbeta primers (plus 13 Jbeta primers). Libraries were prepared by immunoSEQ multiplex PCR; TCRdb keeps only in-frame clonotypes and omits some of them. There are some 190,000 clones in the sample; about 9.4% occur only once, and 1% to 1.5% lies in the top ten. Sequenced input: PBMCs. The source of these receptors is a woman in her twenties or thirties in good health and CMV-seropositive.

This clone has just a few counts. The chain has TRBV19 and TRBJ1-5, with D perhaps TRBD1 (5 bases). Trimming pared 5 bases from V and 2 bases from J, leaving 19 bases between. Germline V CDR1 and CDR2: LNHDA, SQIVND (reference sequence). The CDR3 consists of 17 residues. This CDR3 reads CASSLSSGKEGNQPQHF. CDR3 DNA sequence: TGTGCCAGTAGTCTTTCCTCAGGGAAGGAAGGCAATCAGCCCCAGCATTTT.

This clone was observed a handful of times. CDR3: CASGLVLREGTYEQYF. For the CDR3, the DNA is TGTGCTAGTGGTTTGGTACTGCGGGAGGGGACCTACGAGCAGTACTTC. The V call is TRBV12-5, the J call TRBJ2-7; 9 bases are shared with TRBD2. This CDR3 is 16 amino acids long. Trimming at V came to 0 bases and at J to 2 bases, leaving 5 bases not matched to a gene. Germline V gives CDR1 LGHNT, CDR2 FRNRAP.

The sample holds a few counts of this clone. The V gene is TRBV5-6, the J gene TRBJ2-5, with TRBD2 matching over 12 bases. V lost 9 bases and J lost 4; bases outside the gene matches: 10. The germline gives CDR1 SGHDT, CDR2 YYEEEE. This CDR3 is built from 15 residues. CDR3 residues: CAMASSGRGGETQYF. The CDR3 DNA is TGTGCCATGGCCTCTAGCGGGAGGGGTGGAGAGACCCAGTACTTC.

This clone was recorded a few times. This rearrangement joins TRBV6-1 to TRBJ1-2; a weak D match, TRBD1 (6 bases). The germline V and J ends were trimmed by 5 bases and 4 bases, with 17 bases remaining between them. This CDR3 comprises 15 residues. Per the germline V gene, CDR1 is MNHNS and CDR2 is SASEGT. CDR3 amino acids: CASSSRQTGGYGYTF. The CDR3 DNA follows: TGTGCCAGCAGTTCCCGCCAGACAGGCGGCTATGGCTACACCTTC.

This clone appeared a few times. The chain combines TRBV10-2 with TRBJ2-7; tentative D call: TRBD1 (6 bases). Looked up from germline, CDR1 is WSHSY and CDR2 is SAAADI. Trimming took 7 bases from V and 5 from J, leaving 15 bases between them. This CDR3 has 13 amino acids. CDR3 residues: CASTGQWGHEQYF. The CDR3 nucleotides are TGCGCCAGCACGGGACAATGGGGCCACGAGCAGTACTTC.

The chain employs TRBV29-1 and TRBJ2-1; D may be TRBD2 (5 bases). The CDR3 sequence is 10 residues long. Trimming cost V 6 bases and J 9 bases, with 9 bases left between them. From germline, CDR1 is SQVTM and CDR2 ANQGSEA. This CDR3 is CSVLAVEQFF. The CDR3 nucleotides read TGCAGCGTCCTAGCAGTTGAGCAGTTCTTC.

The chain combines TRBV4-2 with TRBJ2-3; 7 positions agree with TRBD1. This CDR3 is built from 15 residues. From germline, CDR1 is LGHNA and CDR2 YNFKEQ. The V gene end was trimmed by 4 bases and the J gene end by 0 bases; junction bases not matched to a gene: 4. The CDR3 region has the DNA TGTGCCAGCAGCCCGGGACAGACTAGCACAGATACGCAGTATTTT. As protein: CASSPGQTSTDTQYF.

V and J are TRBV5-1 and TRBJ2-1; 7 nucleotides agree with TRBD2. Germline V lookup: CDR1 SGHRS, CDR2 YFSETQ. The ends lost 4 bases at V and 9 bases at J; junction bases unmatched: 7. This CDR3 comprises 13 residues. The CDR3 region is CASSPTPGGEQFF. Here the CDR3 DNA reads TGCGCCAGCAGCCCCACCCCGGGAGGTGAGCAGTTCTTC.

The table lists this clone with a few counts. This same CDR3 is encoded by further DNA sequences in the sample. The V gene is TRBV6-5, the J gene TRBJ2-7, with 11 bases matching TRBD1. J lost 3 bases, V lost 4 bases, and 5 bases had no gene match. This CDR3 is 15 amino acids long. Germline V gene data show CDR1 as MNHEY and CDR2 as SVGAGI. As DNA, the CDR3 is TGTGCCAGCAGTTGGACAGGGGGCAAGGACTACGAGCAGTACTTC. This codes for CASSWTGGKDYEQYF.

In this sample, this clone turned up a few times. The genes are TRBV28 and TRBJ1-2; the D is unclear. The length of the CDR3 is 11 residues. Germline CDR1 MDHEN, CDR2 SYDVKM. Trimming removed 5 bases at V and 2 bases at J, with 3 bases between. CDR3 bases: TGTGCCAGCAGTATAAACTATGGCTACACCTTC. It translates to CASSINYGYTF.

Remarks on this clone: The junction departs from the called germline gene at one end, perhaps through a read error. J is TRBJ1-2 and V is TRBV6-5; 8 bases align to TRBD1. Germline-derived CDR1 and CDR2 are MNHEY and SVGAGI. This CDR3 region has 15 residues. The CDR3 reads CARSYDRDRNYGYTF. In DNA form, the CDR3 reads TGTGCCCGCAGTTATGACCGGGACAGGAACTATGGCTACACCTTC.